This T cell receptor (beta chain) comes out of a study of cytomegalovirus exposure and HLA in healthy donors. Overall study findings and caveats: Presence/absence comparisons presumed near-even sequencing depth among donors. From TCR beta sequences, most subjects' HLA-A and HLA-B alleles were reportedly predicted accurately.

With 60 Vbeta and 13 Jbeta primers, the PCR was carried out. Assay used: immunoSEQ multiplex PCR; TCRdb lists only in-frame clones, some missing. The repertoire holds roughly 84,000 clones, approximately 80% seen once, with about an eighth in the top ten. Remarks on this clone: The antigen is unknown.

The CDR3 covers 15 residues. The V and J ends lost 4 bases and 5 bases, in that order; junction bases with no gene match: 6. Germline-derived CDR1 and CDR2 are SGHNT and YYREEE (reference sequence). What was sequenced was PBMCs. The chain links TRBV5-4 to TRBJ2-5; TRBD2 aligns across 12 bases. The clonotype was recovered from a human donor in good health. CDR3 protein: CASSPLAGGRETQYF. The CDR3 coding sequence is TGTGCCAGCAGCCCACTAGCGGGGGGCCGGGAGACCCAGTACTTC.